The entry below gives a single TCR beta chain sequence along with its context. This clone's antigen is unknown. No quality values exist for individual bases; no much larger clone is one base distant. The CDR3 runs 16 amino acids, cysteine and phenylalanine included. The retained sequence is limited to the CDR3, 48 bases, with the frame set at the first base. V trim: 0 bases; J trim: 4 bases; unmatched bases: 6. The germline V gene specifies SGDLS as CDR1 and YYNGEE as CDR2. The record originates from a study of blood T cell repertoires in COVID-19 (dated by TCRdb to the early 2020s). Background on the whole study: Samples covering the acute and convalescent phases of COVID-19 were provided by collaborators in the United States, Italy and Spain. The prospective study material was composed of cDNA or gDNA derived from T cells, B-cell-depleted T cells, or PBMCs. Subjects who had been exposed to COVID-19, were actively infected with it, or had recovered from it provided the deeply sampled blood TCRbeta repertoires that made up the dataset. The repertoires were released in a freely available public database meant as a resource for research on the immune response to SARS-CoV-2. Samples were obtained from the ongoing ImmuneRACE study (first 160 participants) and from about 1,300 subjects provided by 6 global collaborators. A de-identified subject ID, COVID-19 status, age in years and sex were almost always included in the sample metadata. HLA class I and class II types, where available, came from metadata supplied by the sample provider rather than from assay-based typing. Study-level results and caveats: Clinical and demographic metadata were provided uncurated, with the amount varying by source and participant.

TCRbeta CDR3 regions were amplified from genomic DNA using the immunoSEQ Assay, a bias-controlled multiplex PCR. The paper's data handling went like this. Nucleated cell counts per sample were estimated from amplification of reference gene primers within the assay. To quantify the absolute abundance of each unique TCRbeta CDR3 rearrangement, sequence reads were collapsed and filtered. Productive Simpson clonality was computed per sample as the square root of Simpson's diversity index over productive rearrangements. This is the immuneACCESS table as TCRdb keeps it, with only in-frame sequences that have V and J called. A part of the clones is gone; compared with another copy, unresolved V genes explain less than half, and the rest is unexplained. Clonal size and the V and J genes are those of that table, whereas D and trimming came from the DNA. The sample table records approximately 170,000 clones; about 81% of these occur just once. The ten biggest clones cover under 4% of the sample.

In the prospective study, participants were about 18 to 95 years old, resided in fewer than 25 geographic areas of the United States, and were enrolled through a virtual design. Cohort assignment in the prospective study relied on participant-reported clinical history from a screening survey and a study questionnaire. Recovered participants in ImmuneRACE Cohort 3 were defined as having two consecutive negative NP/OP PCR tests, clearance from a healthcare professional, or resolution of symptoms. In the prospective study, mobile phlebotomists collected whole blood, serum and a nasopharyngeal or oropharyngeal swab from each participant. Additional blood draws and questionnaires over an approximately two-month period could optionally be provided by prospective study participants. Blood samples from the prospective study were shipped frozen or at room temperature prior to DNA extraction.

The clonotype was recovered from a woman aged 25-40 years who had recovered from COVID-19. The sequenced sample was PBMCs or T cells enriched from blood (not recorded which). The chain uses TRBV9 and TRBJ2-2, with TRBD2 identical over 7 junction bases. The sequenced DNA: TGTGCCAGCAGCGTAGGAGGCGGGAGAGGCACCGGGGAGCTGTTTTTT. Its protein is CASSVGGGRGTGELFF. The entire variable domain, with the stretches around the CDR3 drawn from the reference TRBV9 and TRBJ2-2 proteins, is DSGVTQTPKHLITATGQRVTLRCSPRSGDLSVYWYQQSLDQGLQFLIQYYNGEERAKGNILERFSAQQFPDLHSELNLSSLELGDSALYFCASSVGGGRGTGELFFGEGSRLTVL.